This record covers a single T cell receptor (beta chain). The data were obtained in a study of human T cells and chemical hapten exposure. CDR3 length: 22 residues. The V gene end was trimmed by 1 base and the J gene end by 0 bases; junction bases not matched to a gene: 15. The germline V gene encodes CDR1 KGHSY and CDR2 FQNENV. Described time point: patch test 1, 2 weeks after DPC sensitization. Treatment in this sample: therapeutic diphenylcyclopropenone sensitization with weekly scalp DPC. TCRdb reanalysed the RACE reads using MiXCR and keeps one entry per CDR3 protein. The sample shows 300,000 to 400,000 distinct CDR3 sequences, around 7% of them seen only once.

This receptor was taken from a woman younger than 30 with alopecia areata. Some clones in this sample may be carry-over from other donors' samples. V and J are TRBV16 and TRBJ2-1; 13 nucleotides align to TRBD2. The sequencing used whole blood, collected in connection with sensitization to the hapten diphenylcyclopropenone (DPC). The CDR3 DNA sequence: TGTGCCAGCAGCCAATTGGGGACTAGCGGGACCCCCACGCCTAGCTCCTACAATGAGCAGTTCTTC. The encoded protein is CASSQLGTSGTPTPSSYNEQFF.